This T cell receptor beta chain derives from a study of control samples from healthy donors and cancer patients. This clone was observed many times. Sequencing was performed with immunoSEQ multiplex PCR; in TCRdb, only in-frame clones are kept and a portion is missing. The data show 250,000 to 300,000 clones, almost 85% seen once. Per the germline V gene, CDR1 is MNHNY and CDR2 is SVGAGI (reference sequence). The V gene lost 7 bases and the J gene lost 0 bases, with 22 bases spanning the gap. This CDR3 region has 18 residues. This TCR was recovered from a woman aged 55-70 years with lung cancer. V usage is TRBV6-6 and J usage is TRBJ1-5; D is ambiguous. Sequenced input: PBMCs. The CDR3 region has the DNA TGTGCCAGCATTCGCCACACGGAGCAAATGGGTAGCAATCAGCCCCAGCATTTT. Amino acids: CASIRHTEQMGSNQPQHF.